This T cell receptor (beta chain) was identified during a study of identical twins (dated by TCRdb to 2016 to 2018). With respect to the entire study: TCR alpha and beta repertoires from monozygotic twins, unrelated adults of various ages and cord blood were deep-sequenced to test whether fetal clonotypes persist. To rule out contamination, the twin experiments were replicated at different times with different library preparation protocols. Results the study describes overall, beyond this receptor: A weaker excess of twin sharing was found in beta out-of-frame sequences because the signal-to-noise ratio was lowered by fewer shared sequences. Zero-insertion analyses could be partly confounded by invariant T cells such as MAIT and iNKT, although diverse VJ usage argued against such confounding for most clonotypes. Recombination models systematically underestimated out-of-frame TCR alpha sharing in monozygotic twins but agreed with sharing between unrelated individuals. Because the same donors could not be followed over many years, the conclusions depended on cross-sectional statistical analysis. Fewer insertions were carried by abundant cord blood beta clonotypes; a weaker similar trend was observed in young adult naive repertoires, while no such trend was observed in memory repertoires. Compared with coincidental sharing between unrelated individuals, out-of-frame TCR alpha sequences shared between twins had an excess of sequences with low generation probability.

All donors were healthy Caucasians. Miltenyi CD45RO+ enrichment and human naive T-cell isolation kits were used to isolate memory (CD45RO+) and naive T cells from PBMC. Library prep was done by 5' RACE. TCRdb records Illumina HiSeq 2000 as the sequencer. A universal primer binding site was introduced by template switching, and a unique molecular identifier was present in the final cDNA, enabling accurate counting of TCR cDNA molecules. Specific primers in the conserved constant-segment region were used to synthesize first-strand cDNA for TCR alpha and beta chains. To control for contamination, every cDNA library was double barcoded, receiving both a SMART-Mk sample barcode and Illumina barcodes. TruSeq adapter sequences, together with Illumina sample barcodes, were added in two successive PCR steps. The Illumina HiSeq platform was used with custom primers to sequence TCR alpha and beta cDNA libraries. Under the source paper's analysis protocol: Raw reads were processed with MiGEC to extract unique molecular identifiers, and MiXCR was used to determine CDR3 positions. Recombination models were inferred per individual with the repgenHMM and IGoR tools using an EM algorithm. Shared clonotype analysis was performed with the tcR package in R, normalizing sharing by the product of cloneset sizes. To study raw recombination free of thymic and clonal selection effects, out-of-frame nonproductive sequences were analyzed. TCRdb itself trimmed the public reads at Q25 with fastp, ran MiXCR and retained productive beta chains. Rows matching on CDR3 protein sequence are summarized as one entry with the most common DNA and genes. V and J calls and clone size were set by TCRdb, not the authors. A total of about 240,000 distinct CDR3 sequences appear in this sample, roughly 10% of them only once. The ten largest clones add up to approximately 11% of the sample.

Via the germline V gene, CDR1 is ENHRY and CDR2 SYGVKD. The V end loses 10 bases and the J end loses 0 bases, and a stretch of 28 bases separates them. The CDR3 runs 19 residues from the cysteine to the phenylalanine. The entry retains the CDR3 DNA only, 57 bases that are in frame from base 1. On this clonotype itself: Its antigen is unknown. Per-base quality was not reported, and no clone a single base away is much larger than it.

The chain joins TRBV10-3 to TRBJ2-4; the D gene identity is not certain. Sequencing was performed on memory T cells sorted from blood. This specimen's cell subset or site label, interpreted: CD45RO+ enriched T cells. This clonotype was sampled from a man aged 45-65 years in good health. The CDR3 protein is CATRVRRNFVSLAKNIQYF. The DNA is TGTGCCACCCGAGTCCGGAGAAACTTCGTATCCCTAGCCAAAAACATTCAGTACTTC.